This T cell receptor (beta chain) is drawn from a study of CD8+ T cells in alopecia areata. Study conclusions and caveats: Elevated clonality characterized lesional scalp relative to normal scalp, particularly in alopecia totalis/universalis. In scalp and blood, many expanded lesional clones persisted during tofacitinib.

The treatment was: oral pan-JAK inhibitor, 5-10 mg twice daily. Peripheral blood and lesional scalp punch biopsies were taken from alopecia areata patients. With respect to this clone: Antigen specificity is unknown.

After isolation, RNA underwent reverse transcription to generate cDNA as the sequencing template. Method: immunoSEQ multiplex PCR; TCRdb's copy keeps in-frame clones and lacks some. The top ten clones hold around 1.7% of a sample with under 350,000 clones, about three fifths of them seen once. CDR1 and CDR2 (germline): KGHSH, LQKENI. Trimming removed 3 bases from V and 6 bases from J; junction bases left unmatched: 1. The CDR3 runs to 12 residues. The TCR originated in a human donor with alopecia areata. The sample in question was CD4+ T cells sorted from blood, obtained at week 24, from a patient treated with tofacitinib. V gene TRBV18 combines with J gene TRBJ1-2; TRBD1 matches 7 bases. The CDR3 region is CASSPDRDGYTF. The CDR3 DNA is TGTGCCAGCTCACCCGACAGGGATGGCTACACCTTC.